The table lists the clone carrying this T cell receptor beta chain with many counts. Its matching antigen is unknown. This record comes from a study of T cell repertoires in cytomegalovirus infection. The germline CDR1 and CDR2 sequences are SGHTA and FQGNSA. This CDR3 contains 15 residues. Trimming took 4 bases from V and 0 from J; bases not matched to a gene: 5. TCRdb processed the reads anew with MiXCR; each CDR3 protein has one entry. The sample has 450,000 to 600,000 distinct CDR3 sequences; about 42% are singletons. The source of this sequence is a human donor in good health (CMV status not recorded). Some clones in this sample may be carry-over from other donors' samples. Sample: cultured PBMCs, taken from culture after CMV antigen stimulation. The chain is built from TRBV7-2 and TRBJ2-7; 8 nucleotides line up with TRBD2. The CDR3 loop is CASSSRLATSYEQYF. CDR3 DNA: TGTGCCAGCAGCTCACGACTAGCGACCTCCTACGAGCAGTACTTC.